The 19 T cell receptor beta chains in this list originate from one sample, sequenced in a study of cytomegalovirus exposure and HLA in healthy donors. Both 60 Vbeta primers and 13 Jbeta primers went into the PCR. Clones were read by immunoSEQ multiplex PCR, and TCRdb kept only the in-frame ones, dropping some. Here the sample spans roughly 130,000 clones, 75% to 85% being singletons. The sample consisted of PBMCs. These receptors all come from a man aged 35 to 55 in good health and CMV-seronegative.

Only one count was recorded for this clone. CDR3 nucleotides: TGTGCCAGCAGTGAATCGGGACTTACCTACGAGCAGTACGTC. Residues: CASSESGLTYEQYV. This sequence joins TRBV25-1 and TRBJ2-7, with D possibly matching TRBD2 (6 bases). The germline V gene encodes CDR1 MGHDK and CDR2 SYGVNS. Between the trimmed V and J ends, which lost 1 base and 2 bases, there was a span of 9 bases. The CDR3 has 14 amino acids.

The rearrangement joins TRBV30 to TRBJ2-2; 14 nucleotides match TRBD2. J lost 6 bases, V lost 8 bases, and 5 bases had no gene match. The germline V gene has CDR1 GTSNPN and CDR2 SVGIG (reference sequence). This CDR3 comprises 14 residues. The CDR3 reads CARPGLAGAGELFF. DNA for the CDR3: TGTGCCCGACCGGGACTAGCGGGAGCCGGGGAGCTGTTTTTT. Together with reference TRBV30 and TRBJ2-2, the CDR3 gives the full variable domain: SQTIHQWPATLVQPVGSPLSLECTVEGTSNPNLYWYRQAAGRGLQLLFYSVGIGQISSEVPQNLSASRPQDRQFILSSKKLLLSDSGFYLCARPGLAGAGELFFGEGSRLTVL.

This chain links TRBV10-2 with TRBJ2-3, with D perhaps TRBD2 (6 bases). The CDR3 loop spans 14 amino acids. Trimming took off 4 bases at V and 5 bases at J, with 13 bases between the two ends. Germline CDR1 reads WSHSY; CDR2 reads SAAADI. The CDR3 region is CASSAGVAGDTQYF. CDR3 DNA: TGCGCCAGCAGTGCGGGGGTGGCGGGAGATACGCAGTATTTT.

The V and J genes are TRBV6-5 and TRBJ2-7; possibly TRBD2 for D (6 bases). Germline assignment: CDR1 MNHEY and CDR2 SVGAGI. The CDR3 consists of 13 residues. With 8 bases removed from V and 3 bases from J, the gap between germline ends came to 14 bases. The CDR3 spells CASRGRGSYEQYF. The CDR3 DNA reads TGTGCCAGCCGGGGTCGGGGGAGCTACGAGCAGTACTTC.

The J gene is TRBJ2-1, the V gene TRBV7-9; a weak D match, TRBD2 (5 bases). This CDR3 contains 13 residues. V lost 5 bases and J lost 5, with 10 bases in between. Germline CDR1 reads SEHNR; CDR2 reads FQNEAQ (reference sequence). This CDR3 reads CASSRGLNNEQFF. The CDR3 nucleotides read TGTGCCAGCAGCAGAGGACTTAACAATGAGCAGTTCTTC.

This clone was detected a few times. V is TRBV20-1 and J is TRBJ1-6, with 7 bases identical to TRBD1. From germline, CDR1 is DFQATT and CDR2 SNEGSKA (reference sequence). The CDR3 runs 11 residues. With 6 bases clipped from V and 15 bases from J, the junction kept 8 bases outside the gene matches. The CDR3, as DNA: TGCAGTGCAAGGGGGCCGGGATTCCTCCACTTT. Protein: CSARGPGFLHF.

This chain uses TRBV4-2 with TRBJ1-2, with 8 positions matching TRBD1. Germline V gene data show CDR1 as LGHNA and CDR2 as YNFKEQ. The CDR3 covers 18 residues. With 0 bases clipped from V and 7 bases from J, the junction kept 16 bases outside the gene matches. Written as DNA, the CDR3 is TGTGCCAGCAGCCAAGATAGGACAGGGATCGGGGGAGGAGGTGGCTACACCTTC. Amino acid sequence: CASSQDRTGIGGGGGYTF.

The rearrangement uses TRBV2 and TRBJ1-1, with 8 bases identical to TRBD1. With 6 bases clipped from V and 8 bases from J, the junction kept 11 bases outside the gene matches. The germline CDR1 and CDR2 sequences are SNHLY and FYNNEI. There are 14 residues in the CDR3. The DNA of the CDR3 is TGTGCCAGCAGACCCCAGGGGGCCTTCTCCGAAGCTTTCTTT. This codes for CASRPQGAFSEAFF.

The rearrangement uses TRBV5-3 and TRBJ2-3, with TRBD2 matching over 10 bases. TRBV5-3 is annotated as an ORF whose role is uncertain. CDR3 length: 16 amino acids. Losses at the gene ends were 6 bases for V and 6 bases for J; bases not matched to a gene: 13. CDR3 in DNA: TGTGCCAGAACCCTGGGGGCTAGCGGGAGTTGGGATACGCAGTATTTT. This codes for CARTLGASGSWDTQYF.

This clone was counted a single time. The CDR3 is CASSLLEQPQHF. The CDR3 nucleotides read TGTGCCAGCAGTTTATTGGAGCAGCCCCAGCATTTT. The chain combines TRBV28 with TRBJ1-5; no clear D. Germline V CDR1 and CDR2: MDHEN, SYDVKM. V gave up 1 base and J gave up 7 bases, with 5 bases separating them. The CDR3 spans 12 residues.

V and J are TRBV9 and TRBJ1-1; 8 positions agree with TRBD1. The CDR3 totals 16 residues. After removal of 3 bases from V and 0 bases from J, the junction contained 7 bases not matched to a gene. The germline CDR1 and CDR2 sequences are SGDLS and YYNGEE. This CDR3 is CASSDWRQGMNTEAFF. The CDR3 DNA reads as TGTGCCAGCAGCGATTGGCGACAGGGGATGAACACTGAAGCTTTCTTT.

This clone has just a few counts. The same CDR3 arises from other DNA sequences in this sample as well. The CDR3 loop is CASRPGQNTGELFF. The CDR3 DNA follows: TGTGCCAGCAGGCCTGGACAAAACACCGGGGAGCTGTTTTTT. The chain carries TRBV28 and TRBJ2-2, with D perhaps TRBD1 (5 bases). Germline-derived CDR1 and CDR2 are MDHEN and SYDVKM. The CDR3 has 14 amino acids. V was clipped by 6 bases and J by 2 bases, with 10 bases between them.

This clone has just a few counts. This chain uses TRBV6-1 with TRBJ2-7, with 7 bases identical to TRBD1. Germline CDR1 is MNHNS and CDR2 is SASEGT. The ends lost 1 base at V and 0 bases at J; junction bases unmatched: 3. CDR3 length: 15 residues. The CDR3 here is CASSEEGASSYEQYF. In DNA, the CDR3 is TGTGCCAGCAGTGAAGAGGGGGCTAGCTCCTACGAGCAGTACTTC.

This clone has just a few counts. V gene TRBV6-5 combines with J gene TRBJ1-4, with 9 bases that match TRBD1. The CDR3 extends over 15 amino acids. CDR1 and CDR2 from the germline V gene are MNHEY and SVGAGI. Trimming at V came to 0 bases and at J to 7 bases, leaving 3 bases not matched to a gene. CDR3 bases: TGTGCCAGCAGTTACTCCGGGACAGGGACTGAAAAACTGTTTTTT. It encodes CASSYSGTGTEKLFF.

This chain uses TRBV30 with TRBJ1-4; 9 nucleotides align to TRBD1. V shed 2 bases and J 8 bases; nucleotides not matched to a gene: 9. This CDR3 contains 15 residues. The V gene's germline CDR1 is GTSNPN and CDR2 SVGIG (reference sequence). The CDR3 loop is CAWSIQGARQEKLFF. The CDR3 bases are TGTGCCTGGAGTATACAGGGGGCTCGACAGGAAAAACTGTTTTTT.

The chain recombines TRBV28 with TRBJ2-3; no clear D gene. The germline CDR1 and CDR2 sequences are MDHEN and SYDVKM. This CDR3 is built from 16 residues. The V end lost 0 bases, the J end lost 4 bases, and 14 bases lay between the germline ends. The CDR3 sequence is CASSLWIGIRADTQYF. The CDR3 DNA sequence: TGTGCCAGCAGTTTATGGATCGGCATACGGGCAGATACGCAGTATTTT.

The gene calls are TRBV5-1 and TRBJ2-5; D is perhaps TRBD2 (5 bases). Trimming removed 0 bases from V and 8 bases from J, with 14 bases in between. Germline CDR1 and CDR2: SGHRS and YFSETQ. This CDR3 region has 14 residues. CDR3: CASSLVAGVDTQYF. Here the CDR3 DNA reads TGCGCCAGCAGCTTGGTTGCGGGCGTGGACACCCAGTACTTC.

CDR3 in DNA: TGTGCCAGCACGGGGGGTAGCAGGGAGACCCAGTACTTC. Encoded protein: CASTGGSRETQYF. The V gene is TRBV7-2, the J gene TRBJ2-5; 7 nucleotides line up with TRBD2. Germline assignment: CDR1 SGHTA and CDR2 FQGNSA. This CDR3 comprises 13 residues. The ends lost 7 bases at V and 5 bases at J; junction bases unmatched: 7.

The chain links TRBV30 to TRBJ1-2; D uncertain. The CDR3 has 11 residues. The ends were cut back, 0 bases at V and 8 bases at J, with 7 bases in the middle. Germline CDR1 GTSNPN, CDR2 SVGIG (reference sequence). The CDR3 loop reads CAWSVEEGYTF. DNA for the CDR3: TGTGCCTGGAGTGTTGAGGAAGGCTACACCTTC.